Included here is one T cell receptor beta chain sequence, with context. This receptor's antigen is unknown. No much larger clonotype is one base removed from it; base qualities were not supplied. The method behind the library was 5' RACE. Data came from a NextSeq 500. Unique molecular identifiers were attached to individual cDNA molecules in the TCR library protocol so that sequencing error and PCR bias could be corrected. Both TCR alpha and beta chains were sequenced, and tight co-correlation was observed between alpha and beta sequence abundances in each sample. Per the source publication's procedure: Decombinator V4 was used to annotate TCR sequences for V gene, J gene and CDR3. TCRs were defined as expanded if a significant change between any two time points was detected under a Poisson model with p below 0.0001. TCR abundances were normalised to the total number of TCRs sequenced per sample and expressed as counts per million. MAIT TCRs were defined by TRAV1-2 paired with TRAJ12, TRAJ20 or TRAJ33, and iNKT TCRs by TRAV10 paired with TRAJ18. VDJdb, accessed 1 November 2021, was searched for CMV, EBV and SARS-CoV-2 annotated TCRs, with TCRs annotated for multiple antigens excluded. TCRdb itself trimmed the public reads at Q25 with fastp, ran MiXCR and retained productive beta chains. Identical CDR3 protein sequences are pooled into one entry, listed with their most common genes and DNA. The V and J calls and clone size are TCRdb's, not the authors'. For this sample the table gives under 75,000 distinct CDR3 sequences, of which approximately 13% were detected only once. The ten largest account for about 8.3% of the sample.

This sample is drawn from a study of early T cells in non-severe SARS-CoV-2 infection (dated by TCRdb to the early 2020s). Looking at the study overall: Because TCR sequencing relied on bulk RNA taken from unsorted whole blood, pairing of alpha and beta chains was not possible.

A distance of 10 bases separates the germline ends of V and J, which lose 3 bases and 9 bases respectively. CDR1 and CDR2 (SGDLS, YYNGEE) derive from the germline V gene. The CDR3 runs 12 amino acids, cysteine and phenylalanine included. Here the CDR3 DNA is all that survives: 36 bases in frame from base 1. Set within a cohort of healthcare workers in London, UK, this nested case-control study involved weekly PCR testing of nasopharyngeal swabs along with blood sampling. Healthcare workers were recruited between 23 and 31 March 2020, during the week of the UK lockdown, and were followed weekly for up to roughly 15 weeks. The paper as a whole reports these results and caveats: VDJdb matching was skewed toward anti-spike CD8 responses, so virus-specific expansions were likely underestimated and private and CD4 specificities were missed.

Sample: whole blood. This clonotype was obtained from an adult who was a healthcare worker with PCR-confirmed SARS-CoV-2 infection or an uninfected control (not recorded which). The chain uses TRBV9 and TRBJ1-5; no D gene can be assigned with confidence. The nucleotides read TGTGCCAGCAGCGGAAGAGATGGGCCCCAGCATTTT. Protein translation: CASSGRDGPQHF.